The rows below give T cell receptor beta chains drawn from one sample of a study of control samples from healthy donors and cancer patients. Some clones are missing from TCRdb's copy, which holds only in-frame ones; the method was immunoSEQ multiplex PCR. The data show around 100,000 clones, 88% seen once. Sequencing input: blood. Receptors were obtained from a woman aged 70 to 79 in good health. CDR3s include the opening cysteine and the closing phenylalanine or tryptophan. Fields, in order: D gene, clone size, J gene, V gene, CDR3 DNA, CDR3 protein. D genes are given only for firm matches. Size is omitted from some rows. Given values are once, few, many or a class for expanded clones.

D gene: NA
clone size: NA
J gene: TRBJ1-2
V gene: TRBV6-6
CDR3 DNA: TGTGCCAGCAGCAGACAGGCGGGTGTGGCCTATGGCTACACCTTC
CDR3 protein: CASSRQAGVAYGYTF

D gene: NA
clone size: NA
J gene: TRBJ2-2
V gene: TRBV9
CDR3 DNA: TGTGCCAGCAGCGTAGGGAGGGCAGCGAACACCGGGGAGCTGTTTTTT
CDR3 protein: CASSVGRAANTGELFF

D gene: NA
clone size: NA
J gene: TRBJ2-2
V gene: TRBV5-1
CDR3 DNA: TGCGCCAGCAGCTTGGTTGGGAGCGTGGGCACCGGGGAGCTGTTTTTT
CDR3 protein: CASSLVGSVGTGELFF

D gene: TRBD1
clone size: NA
J gene: TRBJ1-6
V gene: TRBV19
CDR3 DNA: TGTGCCAGTAGTACGGGACAGGGGATAACACCCCTCCACTTT
CDR3 protein: CASSTGQGITPLHF

D gene: NA
clone size: NA
J gene: TRBJ1-4
V gene: TRBV10-2
CDR3 DNA: TGCGCCAGCAGTGGCGAGGGGCGGGGAAAACTGTTTTTT
CDR3 protein: CASSGEGRGKLFF

D gene: TRBD1
clone size: NA
J gene: TRBJ1-2
V gene: TRBV28
CDR3 DNA: TGTGCCAGCAGTTATCGGACAGGGGCTCGTTTGAATGGCTACACCTTC
CDR3 protein: CASSYRTGARLNGYTF

D gene: NA
clone size: once
J gene: TRBJ1-3
V gene: TRBV19
CDR3 DNA: TGTGCCAGTAGTATCCTCGACAGAGGCTCTGGAAACACCATATATTTT
CDR3 protein: CASSILDRGSGNTIYF

D gene: NA
clone size: NA
J gene: TRBJ2-2
V gene: TRBV5-6
CDR3 DNA: TGTGCCAGCAGCAAACCGCGGGACACTATCACCGGGGAGCTGTTTTTT
CDR3 protein: CASSKPRDTITGELFF

D gene: TRBD2
clone size: few
J gene: TRBJ2-2
V gene: TRBV7-6
CDR3 DNA: TGTGCCAGCAGCCTCGGGACTAGCGGGATCACCGGGGAGCTGTTTTTT
CDR3 protein: CASSLGTSGITGELFF

D gene: NA
clone size: NA
J gene: TRBJ2-1
V gene: TRBV10-1
CDR3 DNA: TGCGCCAGCAGTGAAGCGGCGGGCCCTAACAATGAGCAGTTCTTC
CDR3 protein: CASSEAAGPNNEQFF

D gene: TRBD1
clone size: NA
J gene: TRBJ1-1
V gene: TRBV6-5
CDR3 DNA: TGTGCCAGCCAGGGGGCGAACACTGAAGCTTTCTTT
CDR3 protein: CASQGANTEAFF

D gene: NA
clone size: few
J gene: TRBJ1-2
V gene: TRBV5-6
CDR3 DNA: TGTGCCAGCAGCTTGGTGCGGTTTGGCTACACCTTC
CDR3 protein: CASSLVRFGYTF

D gene: TRBD1
clone size: NA
J gene: TRBJ1-1
V gene: TRBV9
CDR3 DNA: TGTGCCAGCAGCGCCGGACAGGGGGCGAGGACTGAAGCTTTCTTT
CDR3 protein: CASSAGQGARTEAFF

D gene: TRBD1
clone size: NA
J gene: TRBJ2-1
V gene: TRBV27
CDR3 DNA: TGTGCCAGCAGGTCAGAACAGGGGTCTATTCACAATGAGCAGTTCTTC
CDR3 protein: CASRSEQGSIHNEQFF

D gene: NA
clone size: NA
J gene: TRBJ1-6
V gene: TRBV2
CDR3 DNA: TGTGCCAGCAGTGAAGCGCTCCTGCCCTATAACGTCTCACCCCTCCACTTT
CDR3 protein: CASSEALLPYNVSPLHF

D gene: NA
clone size: NA
J gene: TRBJ1-2
V gene: TRBV14
CDR3 DNA: TGTGCCAGCAGCCGCTGGACAGAAGATACCTATGGCTACACCTTC
CDR3 protein: CASSRWTEDTYGYTF

D gene: NA
clone size: NA
J gene: TRBJ1-2
V gene: TRBV19
CDR3 DNA: TGTGCCAGTAGTTCCCGGGACCCTTACTATGGCTACACCTTC
CDR3 protein: CASSSRDPYYGYTF

D gene: TRBD1
clone size: NA
J gene: TRBJ2-5
V gene: TRBV5-1
CDR3 DNA: TGCGCCAGCAGCTTGGCCGTGACAGGGAACTTGGAGACCCAGTACTTC
CDR3 protein: CASSLAVTGNLETQYF

D gene: NA
clone size: NA
J gene: TRBJ2-7
V gene: TRBV4-3
CDR3 DNA: TGCGCCAGCAGCCATGGACACAGCTCCTACGAGCAGTACTTC
CDR3 protein: CASSHGHSSYEQYF

D gene: NA
clone size: NA
J gene: TRBJ1-4
V gene: TRBV2
CDR3 DNA: TGTGCCAGCAGTGAAGAGGTAAAACTGTTTTTT
CDR3 protein: CASSEEVKLFF

D gene: NA
clone size: few
J gene: TRBJ1-1
V gene: TRBV3-1/TRBV3-2
CDR3 DNA: TGTGCCAGCAGCCAGGGTTTAACAGGAGAAGCTTTCTTT
CDR3 protein: CASSQGLTGEAFF

D gene: TRBD1
clone size: NA
J gene: TRBJ1-5
V gene: TRBV2
CDR3 DNA: TGTGCCAGCCAACGGGGAGGGGGCCACCATCAGCCCCAGCATTTT
CDR3 protein: CASQRGGGHHQPQHF

D gene: NA
clone size: NA
J gene: TRBJ1-1
V gene: TRBV5-6
CDR3 DNA: TGTGCCAGCAGCTTCTTTATGCGGGGCAGTGAAGCTTTCTTT
CDR3 protein: CASSFFMRGSEAFF

D gene: NA
clone size: NA
J gene: TRBJ1-3
V gene: TRBV5-1
CDR3 DNA: TGCGCCAGCAGCTTGGATAGCTCTGGAAACACCATATATTTT
CDR3 protein: CASSLDSSGNTIYF

D gene: NA
clone size: NA
J gene: TRBJ1-1
V gene: TRBV5-1
CDR3 DNA: TGCGCCAGCAGCTTTCAGGACGACGGCACTGAAGCTTTCTTT
CDR3 protein: CASSFQDDGTEAFF

D gene: TRBD2
clone size: once
J gene: TRBJ2-1
V gene: TRBV6-5
CDR3 DNA: TGTGCCAGCAGTCGACCGGAAGCGGGAAATGAGCAGTTCTTC
CDR3 protein: CASSRPEAGNEQFF

D gene: NA
clone size: NA
J gene: TRBJ1-2
V gene: TRBV5-4
CDR3 DNA: TGTGCCAGCAGCCCTGGGCCCACGGTAGGCAGTAGGAACTATGGCTACACCTTC
CDR3 protein: CASSPGPTVGSRNYGYTF

D gene: NA
clone size: NA
J gene: TRBJ2-3
V gene: TRBV3-1/TRBV3-2
CDR3 DNA: TGTGCCAGCAGCCTTACTATTAGCGCACTCACAGATACGCAGTATTTT
CDR3 protein: CASSLTISALTDTQYF

D gene: NA
clone size: NA
J gene: TRBJ2-3
V gene: TRBV11-2
CDR3 DNA: TGTGCCAGCAGCTTAGTGGGGGCCAGCACAGATACGCAGTATTTT
CDR3 protein: CASSLVGASTDTQYF

D gene: TRBD1
clone size: NA
J gene: TRBJ1-2
V gene: TRBV18
CDR3 DNA: TGTGCCAGCTCACCGAGGACAGGGGGTTTACTCCACTATGGCTACACCTTC
CDR3 protein: CASSPRTGGLLHYGYTF

D gene: TRBD1
clone size: NA
J gene: TRBJ2-2
V gene: TRBV27
CDR3 DNA: TGTGCCAGCAGAGGACAGGGGGCCACCGGGGAGCTGTTTTTT
CDR3 protein: CASRGQGATGELFF

D gene: TRBD1
clone size: NA
J gene: TRBJ2-1
V gene: TRBV10-3
CDR3 DNA: TGTGCCATCAGTGAGCCCCAGACAGGGAGTAATGAGCAGTTCTTC
CDR3 protein: CAISEPQTGSNEQFF

D gene: NA
clone size: NA
J gene: TRBJ2-2
V gene: TRBV7-3
CDR3 DNA: TGTGCCAGCAGCTCCTCTGGAGTTGTTCGCACCGGGGAGCTGTTTTTT
CDR3 protein: CASSSSGVVRTGELFF

D gene: NA
clone size: few
J gene: TRBJ2-7
V gene: TRBV5-1
CDR3 DNA: TGCGCCAGCAGACCAACGTCTACGCACGAGCAGTACTTC
CDR3 protein: CASRPTSTHEQYF

D gene: NA
clone size: NA
J gene: TRBJ2-7
V gene: TRBV5-1
CDR3 DNA: TGCGCCAGCAGCTTGCTCCCAGGGTCGGGCGAGCAGTACTTC
CDR3 protein: CASSLLPGSGEQYF

D gene: NA
clone size: NA
J gene: TRBJ1-1
V gene: TRBV5-1
CDR3 DNA: TGCGCCAGCAGCAAGGGGACCGGAGCTTTCTTT
CDR3 protein: CASSKGTGAFF

D gene: NA
clone size: NA
J gene: TRBJ1-3
V gene: TRBV6-1
CDR3 DNA: TGTGCCAGCAGTGAAGGGACAACTGGAAACACCATATATTTT
CDR3 protein: CASSEGTTGNTIYF

D gene: NA
clone size: NA
J gene: TRBJ1-5
V gene: TRBV11-2
CDR3 DNA: TGTGCCAGCAGCTTAGTTGGGGTGGACCAGCCCCAGCATTTT
CDR3 protein: CASSLVGVDQPQHF

D gene: NA
clone size: NA
J gene: TRBJ2-3
V gene: TRBV15
CDR3 DNA: TGTGCCACCAGCAGGGACACAGATACGCAGTATTTT
CDR3 protein: CATSRDTDTQYF

D gene: TRBD1
clone size: NA
J gene: TRBJ1-5
V gene: TRBV27
CDR3 DNA: TGTGCCAGCAGTTTCCTAAGGTGGGGGGACAGAGTCTATAGCAATCAGCCCCAGCATTTT
CDR3 protein: CASSFLRWGDRVYSNQPQHF

D gene: NA
clone size: NA
J gene: TRBJ1-1
V gene: TRBV4-2
CDR3 DNA: TGTGCCAGCAGCGAAATCGACAGGAGCACTGAAGCTTTCTTT
CDR3 protein: CASSEIDRSTEAFF

D gene: TRBD2
clone size: NA
J gene: TRBJ2-7
V gene: TRBV10-3
CDR3 DNA: TGTGCCATCAGTGGCCAACTAGCGGGGGGCGCCTACGAGCAGTACTTC
CDR3 protein: CAISGQLAGGAYEQYF

D gene: NA
clone size: NA
J gene: TRBJ1-1
V gene: TRBV5-6
CDR3 DNA: TGTGCCAGCAGCTCCGGGACACTCGCTGAAGCTTTCTTT
CDR3 protein: CASSSGTLAEAFF

D gene: NA
clone size: NA
J gene: TRBJ1-1
V gene: TRBV5-8
CDR3 DNA: TGTGCCAGCAGCTTGGTGTTGACATCGAACACTGAAGCTTTCTTT
CDR3 protein: CASSLVLTSNTEAFF

D gene: NA
clone size: NA
J gene: TRBJ1-1
V gene: TRBV9
CDR3 DNA: TGTGCCAGCAGCGTAACGAACAGGGTGGACACTGAAGCTTTCTTT
CDR3 protein: CASSVTNRVDTEAFF

D gene: NA
clone size: NA
J gene: TRBJ2-1
V gene: TRBV3-1/TRBV3-2
CDR3 DNA: TGTGCCAGCAGCCAAGGACAGATGAGAAATGAGCAGTTCTTC
CDR3 protein: CASSQGQMRNEQFF

D gene: TRBD1
clone size: NA
J gene: TRBJ1-2
V gene: TRBV30
CDR3 DNA: TGTGCCTGGACCGGACAGGCCTTGAGCTACACCTTC
CDR3 protein: CAWTGQALSYTF

D gene: NA
clone size: NA
J gene: TRBJ1-5
V gene: TRBV21-1
CDR3 DNA: TGTGCCAGCAGCAAAAGGGGGGGATGGGATCAGCCCCAGCATTTT
CDR3 protein: CASSKRGGWDQPQHF

D gene: NA
clone size: NA
J gene: TRBJ2-5
V gene: TRBV5-6
CDR3 DNA: TGTGCCAGCAGCTTATCCATTCTCAGGGGAGAAGAGACCCAGTACTTC
CDR3 protein: CASSLSILRGEETQYF

D gene: TRBD2
clone size: NA
J gene: TRBJ2-3
V gene: TRBV19
CDR3 DNA: TGTGCCAGTAGTTCCAATGGGGGGGTTAGCCCGGATACGCAGTATTTT
CDR3 protein: CASSSNGGVSPDTQYF

D gene: TRBD1
clone size: NA
J gene: TRBJ2-3
V gene: TRBV9
CDR3 DNA: TGTGCCAGCAGCGAACAGGGGGCTACAGATACGCAGTATTTT
CDR3 protein: CASSEQGATDTQYF

D gene: TRBD2
clone size: NA
J gene: TRBJ2-1
V gene: TRBV4-3
CDR3 DNA: TGCGCCAGCAGCCAAGAAGCCGGGACTAGCGGGACGATAAGCTCCTACAATGAGCAGTTCTTC
CDR3 protein: CASSQEAGTSGTISSYNEQFF

D gene: NA
clone size: medium-sized
J gene: TRBJ1-2
V gene: TRBV20-1
CDR3 DNA: TGCAGTGCTAGTCATCCACAGGACATCTATGGCTACACCTTC
CDR3 protein: CSASHPQDIYGYTF

D gene: NA
clone size: NA
J gene: TRBJ1-4
V gene: TRBV10-3
CDR3 DNA: TGTGCCATCAGTGAGTCGTTCCCTAATGAAAAACTGTTTTTT
CDR3 protein: CAISESFPNEKLFF

D gene: NA
clone size: NA
J gene: TRBJ1-1
V gene: TRBV6-2/TRBV6-3
CDR3 DNA: TGTGCCAGCAGTTACGTAGGTAAGGGTGTCGGCACTGAAGCTTTCTTT
CDR3 protein: CASSYVGKGVGTEAFF